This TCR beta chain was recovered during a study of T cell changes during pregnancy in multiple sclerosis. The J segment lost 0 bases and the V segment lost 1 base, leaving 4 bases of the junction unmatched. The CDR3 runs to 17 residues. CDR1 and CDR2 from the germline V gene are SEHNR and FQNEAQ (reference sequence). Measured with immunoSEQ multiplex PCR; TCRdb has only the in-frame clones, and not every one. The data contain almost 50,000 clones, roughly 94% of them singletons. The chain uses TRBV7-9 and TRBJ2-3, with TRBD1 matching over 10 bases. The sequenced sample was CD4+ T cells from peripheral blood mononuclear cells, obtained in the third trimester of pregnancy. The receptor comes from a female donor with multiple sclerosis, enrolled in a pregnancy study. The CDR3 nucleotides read TGTGCCAGCAGCTTAGGACAGGGGGCGCGAAGCACAGATACGCAGTATTTT. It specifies CASSLGQGARSTDTQYF.